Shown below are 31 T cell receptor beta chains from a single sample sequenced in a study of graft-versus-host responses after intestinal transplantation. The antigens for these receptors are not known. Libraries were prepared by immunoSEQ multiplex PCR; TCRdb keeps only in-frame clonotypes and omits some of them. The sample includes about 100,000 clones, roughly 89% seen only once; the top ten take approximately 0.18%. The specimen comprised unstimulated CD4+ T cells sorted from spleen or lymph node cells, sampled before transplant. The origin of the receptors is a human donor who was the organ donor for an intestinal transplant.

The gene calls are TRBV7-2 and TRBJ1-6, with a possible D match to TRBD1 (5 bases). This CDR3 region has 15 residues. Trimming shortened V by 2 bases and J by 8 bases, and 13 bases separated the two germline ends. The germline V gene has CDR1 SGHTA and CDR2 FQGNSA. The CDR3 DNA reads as TGTGCCAGCAGCTTAAAGCGGGGACGGGATTCACCCCTCCACTTT. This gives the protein CASSLKRGRDSPLHF.

As DNA, the CDR3 is TGTGCCAGCAGCTTAGGTCCGGAGGGATCAGGGATGTTTTTT. It codes for CASSLGPEGSGMFF. V and J are TRBV11-2 and TRBJ1-4; D perhaps matches TRBD1 (5 bases). Trimming removed 1 base at V and 15 bases at J, with 18 bases between. CDR3 length: 14 residues. Germline V lookup: CDR1 SGHAT, CDR2 FQNNGV.

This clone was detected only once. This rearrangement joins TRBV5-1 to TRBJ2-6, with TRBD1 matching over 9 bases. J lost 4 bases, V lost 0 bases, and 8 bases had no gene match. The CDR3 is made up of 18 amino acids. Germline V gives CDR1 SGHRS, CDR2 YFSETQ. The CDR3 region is CASSLDGTGTSGANVLTF. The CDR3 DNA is TGCGCCAGCAGCTTGGACGGGACAGGGACCTCCGGGGCCAACGTCCTGACTTTC.

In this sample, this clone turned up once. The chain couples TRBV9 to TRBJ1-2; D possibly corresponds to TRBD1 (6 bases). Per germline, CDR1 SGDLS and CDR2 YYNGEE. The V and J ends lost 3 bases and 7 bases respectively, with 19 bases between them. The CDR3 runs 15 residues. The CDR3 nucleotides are TGTGCCAGCAGCGCCCGGAGAGCAGGGGCCCGTGGCTACACCTTC. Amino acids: CASSARRAGARGYTF. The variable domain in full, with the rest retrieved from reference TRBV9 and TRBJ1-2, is DSGVTQTPKHLITATGQRVTLRCSPRSGDLSVYWYQQSLDQGLQFLIQYYNGEERAKGNILERFSAQQFPDLHSELNLSSLELGDSALYFCASSARRAGARGYTFGSGTRLTVV.

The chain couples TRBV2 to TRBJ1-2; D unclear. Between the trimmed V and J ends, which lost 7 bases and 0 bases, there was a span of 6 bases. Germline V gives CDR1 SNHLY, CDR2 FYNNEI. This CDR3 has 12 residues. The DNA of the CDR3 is TGTGCCAGCACTCCAGCTAACTATGGCTACACCTTC. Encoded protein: CASTPANYGYTF.

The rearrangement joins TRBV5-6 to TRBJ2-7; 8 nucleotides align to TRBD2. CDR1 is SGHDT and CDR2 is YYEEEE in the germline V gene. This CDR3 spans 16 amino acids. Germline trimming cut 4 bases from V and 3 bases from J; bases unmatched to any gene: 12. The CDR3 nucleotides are TGTGCCAGCAGCCGAGGGGCAGCGGGGGCCATCTACGAGCAGTACTTC. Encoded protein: CASSRGAAGAIYEQYF.

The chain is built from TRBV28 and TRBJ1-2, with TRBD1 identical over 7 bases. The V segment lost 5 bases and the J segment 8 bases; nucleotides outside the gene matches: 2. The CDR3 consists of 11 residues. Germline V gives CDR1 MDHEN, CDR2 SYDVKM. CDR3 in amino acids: CASSGTVGYTF. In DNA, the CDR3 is TGTGCCAGCAGTGGGACAGTAGGCTACACCTTC.

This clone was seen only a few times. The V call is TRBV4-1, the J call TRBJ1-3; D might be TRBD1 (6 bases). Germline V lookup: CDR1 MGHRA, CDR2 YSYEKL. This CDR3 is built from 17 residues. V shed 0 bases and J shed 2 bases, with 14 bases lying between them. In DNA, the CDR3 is TGCGCCAGCAGCCAAGATGGCGGCAGGGGAACTGGAAACACCATATATTTT. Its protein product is CASSQDGGRGTGNTIYF.

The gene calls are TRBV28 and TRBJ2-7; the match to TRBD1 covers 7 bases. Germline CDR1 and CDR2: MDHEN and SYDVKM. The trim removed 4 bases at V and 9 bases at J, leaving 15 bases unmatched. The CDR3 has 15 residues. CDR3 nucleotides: TGTGCCAGCAGTTACTGGACAGGTACAATTTTGGGGCAGTACTTC. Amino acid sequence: CASSYWTGTILGQYF.

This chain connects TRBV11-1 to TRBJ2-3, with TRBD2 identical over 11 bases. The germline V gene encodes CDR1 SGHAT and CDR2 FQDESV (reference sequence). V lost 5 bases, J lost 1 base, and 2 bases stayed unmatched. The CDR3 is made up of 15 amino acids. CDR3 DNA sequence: TGTGCCAGCAGCCCGGGACTAGCGGGCACAGATACGCAGTATTTT. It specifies CASSPGLAGTDTQYF.

For the CDR3, the DNA is TGTGCCAGCAGCCACAGGGTGTACCAAGAGACCCAGTACTTC. It yields the protein CASSHRVYQETQYF. The chain combines TRBV4-2 with TRBJ2-5; perhaps TRBD1 as D (5 bases). The CDR3 is 14 amino acids. V gave up 3 bases and J gave up 0 bases, with 8 bases separating them. Germline V CDR1 and CDR2: LGHNA, YNFKEQ.

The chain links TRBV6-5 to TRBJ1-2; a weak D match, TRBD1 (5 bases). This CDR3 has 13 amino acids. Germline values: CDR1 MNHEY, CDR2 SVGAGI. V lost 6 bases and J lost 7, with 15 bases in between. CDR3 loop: CASRGAGRPGYTF. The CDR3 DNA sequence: TGTGCCAGCAGAGGGGCCGGCAGGCCTGGCTACACCTTC.

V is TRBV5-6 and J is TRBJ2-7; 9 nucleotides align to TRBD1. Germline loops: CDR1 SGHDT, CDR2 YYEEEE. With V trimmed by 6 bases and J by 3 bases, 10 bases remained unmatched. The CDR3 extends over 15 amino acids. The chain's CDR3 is CASNGLGQGSYEQYF. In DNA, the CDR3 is TGTGCCAGCAACGGACTGGGACAGGGAAGCTACGAGCAGTACTTC.

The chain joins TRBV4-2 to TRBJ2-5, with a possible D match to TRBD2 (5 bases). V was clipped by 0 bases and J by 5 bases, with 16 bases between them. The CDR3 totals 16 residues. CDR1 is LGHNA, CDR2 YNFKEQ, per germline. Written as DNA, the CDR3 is TGTGCCAGCAGCCAAGAAATGCGAGGGCTTTGGGAGACCCAGTACTTC. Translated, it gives CASSQEMRGLWETQYF.

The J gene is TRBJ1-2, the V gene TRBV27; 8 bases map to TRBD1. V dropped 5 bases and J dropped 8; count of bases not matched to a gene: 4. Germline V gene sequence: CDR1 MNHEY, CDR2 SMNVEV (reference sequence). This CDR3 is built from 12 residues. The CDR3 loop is CASSLQGGGYTF. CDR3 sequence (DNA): TGTGCCAGCAGTCTACAGGGGGGAGGCTACACCTTC.

The CDR3 spells CASSLVRRGEAFF. CDR3 in DNA: TGTGCCAGCAGCTTAGTCAGGCGAGGGGAAGCTTTCTTT. The rearrangement joins TRBV7-2 to TRBJ1-1; D gene uncertain. Germline V lookup: CDR1 SGHTA, CDR2 FQGNSA. The CDR3 has 13 amino acids. V was shortened by 1 base and J by 8 bases, with 11 bases between the two germline ends.

CDR3 protein: CASRGYGIGGELFF. CDR3 sequence (DNA): TGCGCCAGCAGGGGTTACGGGATTGGCGGGGAGCTGTTTTTT. The chain couples TRBV4-1 to TRBJ2-2; tentative D call: TRBD2 (5 bases). The germline V and J ends were trimmed by 6 bases and 7 bases, with 15 bases remaining between them. This CDR3 contains 14 residues. Germline-derived CDR1 and CDR2 are MGHRA and YSYEKL.

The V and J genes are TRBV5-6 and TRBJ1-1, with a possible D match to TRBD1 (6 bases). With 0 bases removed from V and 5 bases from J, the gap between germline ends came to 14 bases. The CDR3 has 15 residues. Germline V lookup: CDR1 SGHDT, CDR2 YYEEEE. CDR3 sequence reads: CASSLGANRVTEAFF. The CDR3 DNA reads TGTGCCAGCAGCTTGGGGGCCAACAGGGTTACTGAAGCTTTCTTT.

This CDR3 reads CATSRGPGLAGGDTQYF. In DNA form, the CDR3 reads TGTGCCACCAGCAGGGGACCTGGACTAGCGGGGGGCGATACGCAGTATTTT. The genes are TRBV15 and TRBJ2-3; 14 nucleotides match TRBD2. The V segment lost 3 bases and the J segment 6 bases; nucleotides outside the gene matches: 8. CDR1 and CDR2 from the germline V gene are LNHNV and YYDKDF (reference sequence). This CDR3 is 17 amino acids long.

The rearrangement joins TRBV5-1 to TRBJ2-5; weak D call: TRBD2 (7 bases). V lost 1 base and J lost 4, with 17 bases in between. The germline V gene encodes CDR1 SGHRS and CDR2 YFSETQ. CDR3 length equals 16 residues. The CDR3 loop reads CASSLISKGGPETQYF. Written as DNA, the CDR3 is TGCGCCAGCAGCTTGATAAGCAAGGGGGGGCCAGAGACCCAGTACTTC.

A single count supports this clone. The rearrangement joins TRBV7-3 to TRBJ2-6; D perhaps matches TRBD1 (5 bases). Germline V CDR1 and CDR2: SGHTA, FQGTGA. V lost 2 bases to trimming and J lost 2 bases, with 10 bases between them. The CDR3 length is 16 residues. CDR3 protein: CASSLSGRPGANVLTF. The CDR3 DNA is TGTGCCAGCAGCTTATCAGGGCGTCCTGGGGCCAACGTCCTGACTTTC.

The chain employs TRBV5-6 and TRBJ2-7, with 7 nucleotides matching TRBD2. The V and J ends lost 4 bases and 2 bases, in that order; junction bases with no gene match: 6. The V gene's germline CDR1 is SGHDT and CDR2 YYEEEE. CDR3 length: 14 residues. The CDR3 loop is CASSKSGDPYEQYF. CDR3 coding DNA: TGTGCCAGCAGCAAGAGCGGGGACCCCTACGAGCAGTACTTC.

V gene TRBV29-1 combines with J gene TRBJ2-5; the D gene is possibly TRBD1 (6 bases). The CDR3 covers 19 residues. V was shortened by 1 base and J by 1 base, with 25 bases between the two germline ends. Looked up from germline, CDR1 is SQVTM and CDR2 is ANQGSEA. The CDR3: CSVEALPNTKGHLQETQYF. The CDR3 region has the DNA TGCAGCGTTGAAGCTCTCCCTAATACCAAGGGACACCTCCAAGAGACCCAGTACTTC.

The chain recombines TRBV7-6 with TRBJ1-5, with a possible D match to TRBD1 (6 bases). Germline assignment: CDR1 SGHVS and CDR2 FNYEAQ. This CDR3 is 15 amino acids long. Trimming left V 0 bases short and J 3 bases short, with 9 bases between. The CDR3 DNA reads TGTGCCAGCAGCTTAGCCAGGGGTCCCAATCAGCCCCAGCATTTT. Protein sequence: CASSLARGPNQPQHF.

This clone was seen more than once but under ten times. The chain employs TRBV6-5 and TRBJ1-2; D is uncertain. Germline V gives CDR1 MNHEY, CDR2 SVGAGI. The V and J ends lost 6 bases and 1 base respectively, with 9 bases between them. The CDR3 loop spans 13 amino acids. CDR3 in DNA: TGTGCCAGCAGCCACGGTGTTAACTATGGCTACACCTTC. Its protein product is CASSHGVNYGYTF.

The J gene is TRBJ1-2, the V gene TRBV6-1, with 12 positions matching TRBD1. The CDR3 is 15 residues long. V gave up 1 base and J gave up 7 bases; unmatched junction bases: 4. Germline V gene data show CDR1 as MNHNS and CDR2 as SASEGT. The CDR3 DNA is TGTGCCAGCAGTGAAGGTGGGACAGGGGGCTCTGGCTACACCTTC. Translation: CASSEGGTGGSGYTF.

In DNA form, the CDR3 reads TGTGCCAGCAGCCAAGGACAGGGCCTGAGTGGCTACACCTTC. Amino acids: CASSQGQGLSGYTF. The V call is TRBV4-2, the J call TRBJ1-2; 7 bases agree with TRBD1. Looked up from germline, CDR1 is LGHNA and CDR2 is YNFKEQ. The CDR3 runs to 14 residues. With V trimmed by 1 base and J by 7 bases, 6 bases remained unmatched.

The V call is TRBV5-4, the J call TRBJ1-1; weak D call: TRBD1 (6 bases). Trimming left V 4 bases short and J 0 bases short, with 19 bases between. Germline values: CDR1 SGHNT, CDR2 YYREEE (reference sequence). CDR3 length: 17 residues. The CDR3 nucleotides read TGTGCCAGCAGCAAGGGCGGGGGACACTGGTTGAACACTGAAGCTTTCTTT. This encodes CASSKGGGHWLNTEAFF.

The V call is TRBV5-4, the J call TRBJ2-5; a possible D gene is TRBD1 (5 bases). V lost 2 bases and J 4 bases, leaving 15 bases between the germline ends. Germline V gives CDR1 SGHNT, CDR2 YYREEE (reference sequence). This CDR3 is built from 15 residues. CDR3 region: CASSLGVGGIETQYF. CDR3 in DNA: TGTGCCAGCAGCTTAGGGGTAGGCGGCATAGAGACCCAGTACTTC.

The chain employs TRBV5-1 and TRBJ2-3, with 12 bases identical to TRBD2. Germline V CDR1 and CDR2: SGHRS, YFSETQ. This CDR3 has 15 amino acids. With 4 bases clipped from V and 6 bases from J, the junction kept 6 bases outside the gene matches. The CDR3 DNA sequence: TGCGCCAGCAGCCTAGCGGGGGGGCCTCTGGATACGCAGTATTTT. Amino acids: CASSLAGGPLDTQYF.

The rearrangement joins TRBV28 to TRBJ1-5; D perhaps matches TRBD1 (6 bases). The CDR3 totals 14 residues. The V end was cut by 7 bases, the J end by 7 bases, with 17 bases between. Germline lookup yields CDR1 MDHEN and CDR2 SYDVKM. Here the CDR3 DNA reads TGTGCCAGCACCAACCCACCCAGGGGACAGCCCCAGCATTTT. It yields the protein CASTNPPRGQPQHF.